Below, 20 T cell receptor beta chains from the same sample are listed, as sequenced in a study of shared clonotypes between healthy human individuals. Assay: immunoSEQ multiplex PCR; the TCRdb copy retains only in-frame clones and omits some. The top ten clones hold around 13% of a sample with about 480,000 clones, nearly 80% of them seen once. Input material: PBMCs. All receptors derive from a woman between 40 and 55 years old in good health. Some clones in this sample may be carry-over from other donors' samples.

The genes are TRBV4-2 and TRBJ2-7; perhaps TRBD1 as D (5 bases). CDR1 and CDR2 from the germline V gene are LGHNA and YNFKEQ. CDR3 size: 17 residues. Trimming left V 0 bases short and J 2 bases short, with 17 bases between. The CDR3 region is CASSQEPTGLGPYEQYF. DNA for the CDR3: TGTGCCAGCAGCCAAGAACCTACAGGCCTAGGCCCCTACGAGCAGTACTTC.

The gene calls are TRBV19 and TRBJ1-2; no firm D call. Germline CDR1 is LNHDA and CDR2 is SQIVND (reference sequence). The CDR3 consists of 14 residues. V was pared by 3 bases and J by 4 bases, with 12 bases between. The CDR3 protein is CASSMGLRSYGYTF. CDR3 DNA: TGTGCCAGTAGTATGGGTCTGCGGTCCTATGGCTACACCTTC.

The chain is built from TRBV6-5 and TRBJ2-3; tentatively, D is TRBD2 (5 bases). Germline CDR1 reads MNHEY; CDR2 reads SVGAGI. V was shortened by 3 bases and J by 6 bases, with 10 bases between the two germline ends. The CDR3 consists of 13 residues. CDR3 region: CASSYPGLDTQYF. CDR3 DNA: TGTGCCAGCAGTTATCCGGGGTTGGATACGCAGTATTTT.

In this sample, this clone turned up a few times. The genes are TRBV7-6 and TRBJ2-7; D might be TRBD1 (5 bases). The germline CDR1 and CDR2 sequences are SGHVS and FNYEAQ. Trimming cost V 3 bases and J 5 bases, with 14 bases left between them. The CDR3 is 14 amino acids. The CDR3 here is CASSLGRASNEQYF. DNA for the CDR3: TGTGCCAGCAGCTTGGGCAGGGCGTCAAACGAGCAGTACTTC.

In nucleotides, the CDR3 is TGTGCCAGCTCACTTCGACAGGAACCCTATGGCTACACCTTC. It translates to CASSLRQEPYGYTF. The chain is built from TRBV18 and TRBJ1-2; tentatively, D is TRBD1 (6 bases). V shed 4 bases and J shed 4 bases, with 13 bases lying between them. In germline, CDR1 is KGHSH, CDR2 LQKENI. This CDR3 spans 14 amino acids.

The V gene is TRBV4-1, the J gene TRBJ1-5, with no clear D. Germline V gene data show CDR1 as MGHRA and CDR2 as YSYEKL. The CDR3 is 15 residues long. The V gene lost 4 bases and the J gene lost 8 bases, with 18 bases spanning the gap. CDR3 coding DNA: TGCGCCAGCAGCCCGATCGGCGGGCCTTTCGAGCCCCAGCATTTT. This translates into CASSPIGGPFEPQHF.

The V call is TRBV25-1, the J call TRBJ2-5; D is uncertain. Trimming removed 2 bases at V and 5 bases at J, with 0 bases between. Germline V lookup: CDR1 MGHDK, CDR2 SYGVNS. This CDR3 has 10 amino acids. This CDR3 reads CASSEETQYF. In nucleotides, the CDR3 is TGTGCCAGCAGTGAAGAGACCCAGTACTTC.

This chain uses TRBV7-2 with TRBJ1-5, with 7 positions matching TRBD1. Germline-derived CDR1 and CDR2 are SGHTA and FQGNSA. V shed 5 bases and J 5 bases; nucleotides not matched to a gene: 15. CDR3 length: 17 amino acids. The CDR3 spells CASSIGPPGTVYQPQHF. CDR3 coding DNA: TGTGCCAGCAGCATTGGGCCCCCTGGGACAGTTTATCAGCCCCAGCATTTT.

The table lists this clone with a few counts. Different DNA sequences within this sample yield the same CDR3. The rearrangement links TRBV28 to TRBJ2-7, with no clear D. The germline CDR1 and CDR2 sequences are MDHEN and SYDVKM. The V gene lost 6 bases and the J gene lost 0 bases, with 3 bases spanning the gap. CDR3 length: 11 amino acids. The CDR3 DNA follows: TGTGCCAGCAGGTCCTCCTACGAGCAGTACTTC. It yields the protein CASRSSYEQYF.

The gene calls are TRBV7-9 and TRBJ1-1; possible D gene TRBD1, 5 bases. The CDR3 covers 17 residues. From germline, CDR1 is SEHNR and CDR2 FQNEAQ (reference sequence). Trimming stripped 3 bases from V and 5 bases from J, with 22 bases between. Here the CDR3 DNA reads TGTGCCAGCAGCTTCGGGTCCAGGGCGCCAAGAAGGACTGAAGCTTTCTTT. Translation gives CASSFGSRAPRRTEAFF.

The chain uses TRBV18 and TRBJ1-3; D call uncertain. CDR1 is KGHSH, CDR2 LQKENI, per germline. Trimming cost V 0 bases and J 0 bases, with 6 bases left between them. This CDR3 spans 15 amino acids. The CDR3, as DNA: TGTGCCAGCTCACCACCAGGGTCCTCTGGAAACACCATATATTTT. Translated: CASSPPGSSGNTIYF.

The chain uses TRBV19 and TRBJ1-5, with 10 nucleotides matching TRBD1. V lost 1 base to trimming and J lost 6 bases; unmatched junction nucleotides: 9. Germline V gene sequence: CDR1 LNHDA, CDR2 SQIVND (reference sequence). The CDR3 totals 17 residues. In DNA, the CDR3 is TGTGCCAGTAGTATAGCAAAGACAGGGGGCAGGGGTCAGCCCCAGCATTTT. This encodes CASSIAKTGGRGQPQHF.

The gene calls are TRBV19 and TRBJ2-7; D is tentatively TRBD1 or TRBD2 (5 bases each). The length of the CDR3 is 14 residues. Germline V gene sequence: CDR1 LNHDA, CDR2 SQIVND (reference sequence). Trimming took off 4 bases at V and 3 bases at J, with 13 bases between the two ends. The CDR3 reads CASSTGTFSYEQYF. For the CDR3, the DNA is TGTGCCAGTAGTACTGGGACGTTTAGCTACGAGCAGTACTTC.

The gene calls are TRBV10-3 and TRBJ1-3, with no clear D. Per germline, CDR1 ENHRY and CDR2 SYGVKD. This CDR3 has 15 amino acids. V gave up 4 bases and J gave up 2 bases, with 12 bases separating them. CDR3 sequence (DNA): TGTGCCATCAGTGGCGTCAAGGGTACTGGAAACACCATATATTTT. Translating it yields CAISGVKGTGNTIYF.

This clone was seen ten or more times. The chain recombines TRBV7-9 with TRBJ1-4; D is unclear. Germline CDR1 is SEHNR and CDR2 is FQNEAQ (reference sequence). The CDR3 sequence is 15 residues long. V was trimmed by 4 bases and J by 6 bases, leaving 15 bases between them. The CDR3 DNA reads TGTGCCAGCAGCTCCTACGGAGGTGGAGATGAAAAACTGTTTTTT. Translating it yields CASSSYGGGDEKLFF.

The chain has TRBV19 and TRBJ2-5, with a weak D call TRBD2 (6 bases). This CDR3 region has 15 residues. The germline V gene has CDR1 LNHDA and CDR2 SQIVND (reference sequence). V lost 2 bases, J lost 0 bases, and 10 bases lay in between. CDR3 residues: CASSITSTNQETQYF. The CDR3 DNA is TGTGCCAGTAGTATAACTAGCACTAACCAAGAGACCCAGTACTTC.

The rearrangement links TRBV30 to TRBJ1-2, with 7 bases that match TRBD1. V trimming: 3 bases; J trimming: 4 bases; junction bases outside the gene matches: 8. There are 14 residues in the CDR3. Germline CDR1 GTSNPN, CDR2 SVGIG (reference sequence). The CDR3 here is CAWRDAGGGYGYTF. DNA for the CDR3: TGTGCCTGGAGGGACGCAGGGGGTGGCTATGGCTACACCTTC.

This chain uses TRBV6-4 with TRBJ2-1; 10 bases are shared with TRBD2. The CDR3 covers 14 residues. Unmatched junction bases numbered 4, after V lost 5 bases and J lost 6 bases. Germline V CDR1 and CDR2: MRHNA, SNTAGT. CDR3 bases: TGTGCCAGCAGTCTAGCGGGAGCTATCAATGAGCAGTTCTTC. Translated, it gives CASSLAGAINEQFF.

The rearrangement uses TRBV6-5 and TRBJ2-1; the match to TRBD2 covers 9 bases. V lost 10 bases and J lost 6; bases outside the gene matches: 7. This CDR3 is built from 13 residues. The germline gives CDR1 MNHEY, CDR2 SVGAGI. The CDR3 DNA reads as TGTGCCACCAGACTAGCGGCAGCCAATGAGCAGTTCTTC. It translates to CATRLAAANEQFF.

The CDR3 DNA sequence: TGTGCCATCAGTGACCACACGGGGCGGACTGAAGCTTTCTTT. This codes for CAISDHTGRTEAFF. This chain joins TRBV10-3 and TRBJ1-1, with a tentative D call TRBD1 (5 bases). Trimming took off 3 bases at V and 5 bases at J, with 13 bases between the two ends. CDR3 length equals 14 residues. Germline CDR1 and CDR2: ENHRY and SYGVKD.